Shown below are 25 T cell receptor beta chains from a single sample sequenced in a study of blood T cell repertoires in COVID-19. Method: immunoSEQ multiplex PCR; TCRdb's copy keeps in-frame clones and lacks some. The top ten hold more than 7% of the sample, which has about 59,000 clones, around 80% seen once. The sample consisted of peripheral blood. The source is a man between 60 and 75 years old with acute or convalescent COVID-19.

This chain joins TRBV5-4 and TRBJ1-4, with 7 bases aligning to TRBD1. The J segment lost 11 bases and the V segment lost 2 bases, leaving 6 bases of the junction unmatched. Germline V gives CDR1 SGHNT, CDR2 YYREEE (reference sequence). The CDR3 covers 13 residues. CDR3 coding DNA: TGTGCCAGCAGCTTAAGGGGGCCAGGGAAACTGTTTTTT. This codes for CASSLRGPGKLFF.

This clone was seen more than once but under ten times. The chain couples TRBV2 to TRBJ2-3, with a weak D call TRBD2 (5 bases). The CDR3 consists of 14 residues. In germline, CDR1 is SNHLY, CDR2 FYNNEI. V was clipped by 6 bases and J by 1 base, with 11 bases between them. In nucleotides, the CDR3 is TGTGCCAGCAGCCCAGCGCGGGGCACAGATACGCAGTATTTT. It yields the protein CASSPARGTDTQYF.

The V call is TRBV4-1, the J call TRBJ2-1; D perhaps matches TRBD1 (6 bases). The length of the CDR3 is 15 residues. Per germline, CDR1 MGHRA and CDR2 YSYEKL. V was pared by 4 bases and J by 0 bases, with 10 bases between. CDR3 nucleotide sequence: TGCGCCAGCAGCCGACAGGAGAGCTCCTACAATGAGCAGTTCTTC. Its translation: CASSRQESSYNEQFF.

The V and J genes are TRBV7-9 and TRBJ1-2; 8 bases fit TRBD1. Per the germline V gene, CDR1 is SEHNR and CDR2 is FQNEAQ (reference sequence). The CDR3 covers 14 residues. The ends lost 5 bases at V and 5 bases at J; junction bases unmatched: 7. The DNA of the CDR3 is TGTGCCAGCAGCACGTCGACAGGGGTGTATGGCTACACCTTC. Its protein is CASSTSTGVYGYTF. The complete variable domain, with remaining parts taken from reference TRBV7-9 and TRBJ1-2, reads DTGVSQNPRHKITKRGQNVTFRCDPISEHNRLYWYRQTLGQGPEFLTYFQNEAQLEKSRLLSDRFSAERPKGSFSTLEIQRTEQGDSAMYLCASSTSTGVYGYTFGSGTRLTVV.

V and J are TRBV30 and TRBJ1-1; maybe TRBD1 (6 bases). The germline V and J ends were trimmed by 5 bases and 1 base, with 8 bases remaining between them. CDR3 length equals 12 residues. CDR1 GTSNPN and CDR2 SVGIG come from the germline V gene (reference sequence). CDR3 nucleotides: TGTGCCTGGGGCAGGGGGAACACTGAAGCTTTCTTT. It codes for CAWGRGNTEAFF.

J is TRBJ2-5 and V is TRBV5-4, with TRBD2 matching over 13 bases. CDR1 is SGHNT and CDR2 is YYREEE in the germline V gene (reference sequence). This CDR3 region has 16 residues. The junction had 5 bases not matched to a gene; V was cut back by 0 bases and J by 6 bases. CDR3 amino acids: CASSLGTSGGWKTQYF. CDR3 DNA sequence: TGTGCCAGCAGCTTGGGGACTAGCGGGGGTTGGAAGACCCAGTACTTC.

This chain links TRBV6-5 with TRBJ2-3, with 7 positions matching TRBD1. The J segment lost 3 bases and the V segment lost 8 bases, leaving 11 bases of the junction unmatched. The CDR3 covers 15 residues. Looked up from germline, CDR1 is MNHEY and CDR2 is SVGAGI. CDR3 coding DNA: TGTGCCAGCGGCCAGTTCCGGGACAGAACAGATACGCAGTATTTT. It codes for CASGQFRDRTDTQYF.

V is TRBV27 and J is TRBJ2-7; 11 bases agree with TRBD1. The CDR3 totals 14 residues. J was trimmed by 7 bases and V by 5 bases; bases with no gene match: 7. Germline-derived CDR1 and CDR2 are MNHEY and SMNVEV (reference sequence). The CDR3 DNA follows: TGTGCCAGCAGTGTGGGACAGGGGGTGTGGGAGCAGTACTTC. This gives the protein CASSVGQGVWEQYF.

The chain recombines TRBV5-1 with TRBJ1-3; TRBD1 is a possible D gene (5 bases). V lost 4 bases and J lost 6, with 20 bases in between. The CDR3 has 16 residues. Germline loops: CDR1 SGHRS, CDR2 YFSETQ. This CDR3 is CASSRGRGDRENTIYF. In DNA, the CDR3 is TGCGCCAGCAGCCGGGGGAGAGGGGATCGGGAAAACACCATATATTTT.

The chain joins TRBV10-3 to TRBJ2-1, with TRBD1 matching 9 bases. The germline CDR1 and CDR2 sequences are ENHRY and SYGVKD. The CDR3 is 14 residues long. V lost 2 bases and J lost 6; bases outside the gene matches: 2. The CDR3 sequence is CAISEADRGNEQFF. Here the CDR3 DNA reads TGTGCCATCAGTGAGGCGGACAGGGGCAATGAGCAGTTCTTC.

This chain uses TRBV5-4 with TRBJ2-5; TRBD2 matches 8 bases. The germline V gene has CDR1 SGHNT and CDR2 YYREEE (reference sequence). V lost 4 bases, J lost 5 bases, and 16 bases stayed unmatched. This CDR3 region has 17 residues. The CDR3 nucleotides read TGTGCCAGCAGCCGCCCGAGCCGGGGGGGAGGCGGGGAGACCCAGTACTTC. This gives the protein CASSRPSRGGGGETQYF. The variable domain in full, completed from reference TRBV5-4 and TRBJ2-5, reads ETGVTQSPTHLIKTRGQQVTLRCSSQSGHNTVSWYQQALGQGPQFIFQYYREEENGRGNFPPRFSGLQFPNYSSELNVNALELDDSALYLCASSRPSRGGGGETQYFGPGTRLLVL.

This clone was seen only once. The chain has TRBV28 and TRBJ1-4; D is undetermined. V dropped 3 bases and J dropped 0 bases, with 8 bases sitting between them. The CDR3 is 15 amino acids. In germline, CDR1 is MDHEN, CDR2 SYDVKM. CDR3 in amino acids: CASSFNGPTNEKLFF. The CDR3 nucleotides read TGTGCCAGCAGTTTTAACGGTCCAACTAATGAAAAACTGTTTTTT.

The chain uses TRBV15 and TRBJ1-2, with D perhaps matching TRBD1 (6 bases). The length of the CDR3 is 15 residues. With 0 bases removed from V and 7 bases from J, the gap between germline ends came to 15 bases. Germline CDR1 and CDR2: LNHNV and YYDKDF (reference sequence). The CDR3 DNA follows: TGTGCCACCAGCAGAGAGGGCAGGGGATTTGGTGGCTACACCTTC. This encodes CATSREGRGFGGYTF.

This clone was seen a single time. This same CDR3 is encoded by further DNA sequences in the sample. V gene TRBV5-6 combines with J gene TRBJ2-5, with 10 bases fitting TRBD2. CDR1 and CDR2 (germline): SGHDT, YYEEEE. The J segment lost 1 base and the V segment lost 4 bases, leaving 10 bases of the junction unmatched. This CDR3 region has 17 residues. The CDR3 spells CASSPRLAGGRQETQYF. The DNA of the CDR3 is TGTGCCAGCAGCCCTCGATTAGCGGGGGGACGCCAAGAGACCCAGTACTTC.

The rearrangement joins TRBV28 to TRBJ1-6; 7 nucleotides match TRBD1. The germline gives CDR1 MDHEN, CDR2 SYDVKM. V shed 1 base, J shed 19 bases, and the junction held 7 bases outside the gene matches. This CDR3 comprises 12 residues. The DNA of the CDR3 is TGTGCCAGCAGTTTATACGAGGGGGCAATTCACTTT. Amino acid sequence: CASSLYEGAIHF.

This rearrangement joins TRBV30 to TRBJ1-4; 9 nucleotides align to TRBD1. Trimming cost V 6 bases and J 7 bases; bases outside gene matches: 6. Germline CDR1 reads GTSNPN; CDR2 reads SVGIG (reference sequence). CDR3 length equals 13 residues. The CDR3 loop is CACGQGPSEKLFF. CDR3 sequence (DNA): TGTGCCTGCGGACAGGGGCCTAGTGAAAAACTGTTTTTT.

The V gene is TRBV30, the J gene TRBJ1-6, with D maybe TRBD1 (5 bases). Germline V gene sequence: CDR1 GTSNPN, CDR2 SVGIG (reference sequence). V lost 0 bases to trimming and J lost 7 bases, with 10 bases between them. This CDR3 is built from 14 residues. The DNA of the CDR3 is TGTGCCTGGAGTGTTTGGGGCGGCAATTCACCCCTCCACTTT. Residues: CAWSVWGGNSPLHF. The variable domain in full, with the rest retrieved from reference TRBV30 and TRBJ1-6, is SQTIHQWPATLVQPVGSPLSLECTVEGTSNPNLYWYRQAAGRGLQLLFYSVGIGQISSEVPQNLSASRPQDRQFILSSKKLLLSDSGFYLCAWSVWGGNSPLHFGNGTRLTVT.

Only one count was recorded for this clone. The chain has TRBV2 and TRBJ1-2; D is perhaps TRBD1 (6 bases). The CDR3 covers 11 residues. Germline-derived CDR1 and CDR2 are SNHLY and FYNNEI. V was trimmed by 3 bases and J by 14 bases, leaving 13 bases between them. CDR3 amino acids: CASSEATGQTF. The CDR3 DNA reads as TGTGCCAGCAGTGAGGCAACGGGACAAACCTTC.

This clone has only one observation. This chain connects TRBV7-9 to TRBJ2-1, with 7 bases aligning to TRBD2. Germline lookup yields CDR1 SEHNR and CDR2 FQNEAQ (reference sequence). The CDR3 covers 15 residues. V trimming: 5 bases; J trimming: 0 bases; junction bases outside the gene matches: 4. The chain's CDR3 is CASSPGTTSYNEQFF. In DNA form, the CDR3 reads TGTGCCAGCAGCCCCGGGACTACCTCCTACAATGAGCAGTTCTTC. Variable domain in full (rest from reference TRBV7-9 and TRBJ2-1): DTGVSQNPRHKITKRGQNVTFRCDPISEHNRLYWYRQTLGQGPEFLTYFQNEAQLEKSRLLSDRFSAERPKGSFSTLEIQRTEQGDSAMYLCASSPGTTSYNEQFFGPGTRLTVL.

This chain links TRBV6-5 with TRBJ1-6; the D gene is possibly TRBD1 (6 bases). CDR1 and CDR2 (germline): MNHEY, SVGAGI. The V gene lost 2 bases and the J gene lost 10 bases, with 12 bases spanning the gap. The CDR3 covers 14 residues. The CDR3 bases are TGTGCCAGCAGTTACCGGACAGTCACCTCACCCCTCCACTTT. This codes for CASSYRTVTSPLHF.

As to this clone: A read error may produce the germline difference seen at one junction end. The gene calls are TRBV7-7 and TRBJ2-3; 9 nucleotides match TRBD2. Germline-derived CDR1 and CDR2 are SSHAT and FNYEAQ (reference sequence). This CDR3 has 15 amino acids. CDR3 sequence reads: CASSKTSGTTDTQYF. As DNA, the CDR3 is TGTGCTAGCAGCAAGACTAGCGGCACCACAGATACGCAGTATTTT. The whole variable domain, filled in from reference TRBV7-7 and TRBJ2-3, reads GAGVSQSPRYKVTKRGQDVTLRCDPISSHATLYWYQQALGQGPEFLTYFNYEAQPDKSGLPSDRFSAERPEGSISTLTIQRTEQRDSAMYRCASSKTSGTTDTQYFGPGTRLTVL.

The chain links TRBV3-1 (or the pseudogene TRBV3-2) to TRBJ2-3; 9 bases match TRBD2. The ends lost 3 bases at V and 2 bases at J; junction bases unmatched: 9. The CDR3 consists of 17 residues. Germline V gives CDR1 LGHDT, CDR2 YNNKEL (reference sequence). The DNA of the CDR3 is TGTGCCAGCAGCCACCGAGGGCGGGGGGGCTACACAGATACGCAGTATTTT. Protein product: CASSHRGRGGYTDTQYF.

V gene TRBV3-1 (or the pseudogene TRBV3-2) combines with J gene TRBJ2-2, with D perhaps matching TRBD2 (6 bases). Trimming left V 4 bases short and J 6 bases short, with 18 bases between. This CDR3 spans 16 amino acids. CDR1 is LGHDT, CDR2 YNNKEL, per germline (reference sequence). CDR3 in DNA: TGTGCCAGCAGCCCCCAGGGCGGGGTATACGCCGGGGAGCTGTTTTTT. This encodes CASSPQGGVYAGELFF.

V usage is TRBV7-9 and J usage is TRBJ2-1, with 7 nucleotides matching TRBD2. CDR3 length: 14 amino acids. Germline CDR1 reads SEHNR; CDR2 reads FQNEAQ (reference sequence). V trimming: 0 bases; J trimming: 4 bases; junction bases outside the gene matches: 0. The CDR3 DNA sequence: TGTGCCAGCAGCTTAGCGCGGGGGTACAATGAGCAGTTCTTC. Its protein product is CASSLARGYNEQFF.

The sample holds one count of this clone. The chain uses TRBV6-1 and TRBJ1-3, with D possibly TRBD1 on 5 matching bases. In germline, CDR1 is MNHNS, CDR2 SASEGT. This CDR3 has 16 residues. V was clipped by 3 bases and J by 3 bases, with 15 bases between them. The chain's CDR3 is CASSDGAAKGGNTIYF. DNA for the CDR3: TGTGCCAGCAGTGATGGGGCAGCCAAAGGTGGAAACACCATATATTTT.